A selection of T cell receptor beta chains follows, all from one sample in a study of T cell repertoires in cytomegalovirus infection. One entry per CDR3 protein results from TCRdb running MiXCR on the reads. The sample consists of around 260,000 distinct CDR3 sequences, approximately 9.1% of them appearing once. Sequenced: PBMCs. These receptors all come from a human donor in good health (CMV status not recorded). Some clones in this sample may be carry-over from other donors' samples. CDR3s include the opening cysteine and the closing phenylalanine or tryptophan. D genes are given only for firm matches. The listing skips clone size in some rows; elsewhere it reads once, few, many or a size class.

clone size	V gene	D gene	J gene	CDR3 DNA	CDR3 protein
many	TRBV7-2	-	TRBJ2-7	TGTGCCAGCAGCGAGCAGGTGGATCCCCTTTACGAGCAGTACTTC	CASSEQVDPLYEQYF
many	TRBV10-3	-	TRBJ2-7	TGTGCCGTCGCACAGGGAATGGGGTACGAGCAGTACTTC	CAVAQGMGYEQYF
-	TRBV24-1	-	TRBJ2-1	TGTGCCACCAGTGATTTGCGTAGCGGAGAGCAGTTCTTC	CATSDLRSGEQFF
many	TRBV11-2	TRBD1	TRBJ1-1	TGTGCCAGCAGCCCCCGACAGGGGGCCCCCACTGAAGCTTTCTTT	CASSPRQGAPTEAFF
many	TRBV7-2	-	TRBJ2-6	TGTGCCAGCAGCTTAGTAGTGGGTTCGATCTCTGGGGCCAACGTCCTGACTTTC	CASSLVVGSISGANVLTF
-	TRBV20-1	-	TRBJ1-6	TGCAGTGCTAGAGGAGAGACAGGATATAATTCACCCCTCCACTTT	CSARGETGYNSPLHF
-	TRBV29-1	-	TRBJ1-5	TGCAGCGTGAGGGACTCAGGCGCGCTCAATCAGCCCCAGCATTTT	CSVRDSGALNQPQHF
many	TRBV12-3/TRBV12-4	-	TRBJ1-5	TGTGCCAGCAGTTTAGTCTTGGGGGCCAATCAGCCCCAGCATTTT	CASSLVLGANQPQHF
many	TRBV20-1	TRBD1	TRBJ1-1	TGCAGTGCTCCCGGAGGGGGCCGCATGAACACTGAAGCTTTCTTT	CSAPGGGRMNTEAFF
many	TRBV28	TRBD1	TRBJ2-7	TGTGCCAGCAGGTCCAACCGGGACAGGCGATACTCCTACGAGCAGTACTTC	CASRSNRDRRYSYEQYF
many	TRBV7-2	TRBD1	TRBJ1-6	TGTGCCAGCAGCCCCACGGACAGGGGTTTATTGGCTAATTCACCCCTCCACTTT	CASSPTDRGLLANSPLHF
-	TRBV7-2	TRBD2	TRBJ2-7	TGTGCCAGCAGTGCCCAAGTAGCGGGAGGCGGCGAGCAGTACTTC	CASSAQVAGGGEQYF
many	TRBV14	-	TRBJ1-2	TGTGCCAGCAGAACTGAGGGGGGGGTGAGAACCTTC	CASRTEGGVRTF
few	TRBV7-2	-	TRBJ1-5	TGTGCCAGCAGCTTAGGGAATGGCAATCAGCCCCAGCATTTT	CASSLGNGNQPQHF
many	TRBV7-2	-	TRBJ1-1	TGTGCCAGCAGCTTAAGTAGGAACACTGAAGCTTTCTTT	CASSLSRNTEAFF
many	TRBV29-1	-	TRBJ2-1	TGCAGCGTTGTGGTTCAACTTACATACAATGAGCAGTTCTTC	CSVVVQLTYNEQFF
many	TRBV7-2	TRBD1	TRBJ1-1	TGTGCCAGCAGCCCCTCAGGACAGGGGATGGCAGCTTTCTTT	CASSPSGQGMAAFF
many	TRBV11-2	TRBD2	TRBJ2-7	TGTGCCAGCAGCTTAGCCCTAGCGGCTTACGAGCAGTACTTC	CASSLALAAYEQYF
few	TRBV3-1	-	TRBJ1-2	TGTGCCAGCAGCCAAGAATCCGCTGGCTACACCTTC	CASSQESAGYTF
-	TRBV7-2	TRBD2	TRBJ2-7	TGTGCCAGCAGCTCCTTAGCGGGAGTGTTCTCCGAGCAGTACTTC	CASSSLAGVFSEQYF
many	TRBV7-2	TRBD2	TRBJ2-2	TGTGCCAGCAGCTTAACTAGCGGGAAGTTAGCCGGGGAGCTGTTTTTT	CASSLTSGKLAGELFF
-	TRBV20-1	-	TRBJ2-5	TGCAGTGCTAGAGATACATGGGCGGGACCTCAGGAGACCCAGTACTTC	CSARDTWAGPQETQYF
few	TRBV28	TRBD1	TRBJ2-2	TGTGCCAGCAGTTTAGACAGGGTGGTCGGGGAGCTGTTTTTT	CASSLDRVVGELFF
many	TRBV7-8	-	TRBJ1-1	TGTGCCAGCAGCTTAAGGGCTGGGCGTCCCGAAGCTTTCTTT	CASSLRAGRPEAFF
many	TRBV24-1	TRBD1	TRBJ2-7	TGTGCCACCAGTGACCCCGGACAGGGTAGCTACGAGCAGTACTTC	CATSDPGQGSYEQYF
many	TRBV12-5	-	TRBJ1-5	TGTGCTAGTGGTTTGGGTTCATCCCCGAATCAGCCCCAGCATTTT	CASGLGSSPNQPQHF
many	TRBV7-8	-	TRBJ1-4	TGTGCCAGCAGCTTAGAGAGACAGGTTAATGAAAAACTGTTTTTT	CASSLERQVNEKLFF
-	TRBV5-1	-	TRBJ2-1	TGCGCCAGCAGCTTGGACAGGGTGGGGAACTACAATGAGCAGTTCTTC	CASSLDRVGNYNEQFF
many	TRBV7-2	TRBD2	TRBJ2-3	TGTGCCAGCAGCTGGGGACTAGCGGATACGCAGTATTTT	CASSWGLADTQYF
many	TRBV24-1	-	TRBJ2-2	TGTGCCACCAGCGGGGTCCGGGGCGGGGAGCTGTTTTTT	CATSGVRGGELFF
-	TRBV29-1	-	TRBJ2-4	TGCAGCGTACCGGACTCGCGCGGGGTCAAAAACATTCAGTACTTC	CSVPDSRGVKNIQYF
many	TRBV7-2	TRBD2	TRBJ2-3	TGTGCCAGCAGCGTGGCAGCGGGGGCCCTGGGTACGCAGTATTTT	CASSVAAGALGTQYF
-	TRBV12-3/TRBV12-4	-	TRBJ1-5	TGTGCCAGCAGTTTAGGGTCAGCGCCCCAGCATTTT	CASSLGSAPQHF
many	TRBV7-2	-	TRBJ1-5	TGTGCCAGCAGCTTAGGGGGCGGGTGGAGAAGCAATCAGCCCCAGCATTTT	CASSLGGGWRSNQPQHF
many	TRBV7-2	TRBD1	TRBJ1-4	TGTGCCAGCAGCCACGGACAGGCGGTAAATGAAAAACTGTTTTTT	CASSHGQAVNEKLFF
few	TRBV18	-	TRBJ2-5	TGTGCCAGCTCACTCTTCAGAGTGGATACCCAAGAGACCCAGTACTTC	CASSLFRVDTQETQYF
many	TRBV6-6	-	TRBJ1-1	TGTGCCAGCAGTTACTCAGCGGGGGGGAACACTGAAGCTTTCTTT	CASSYSAGGNTEAFF
many	TRBV7-8	TRBD1	TRBJ1-5	TGTGCCAGCAGCACCTCAGGGGGCCGGGATCAGCCCCAGCATTTT	CASSTSGGRDQPQHF
many	TRBV7-8	TRBD2	TRBJ2-1	TGTGCCAGCACGGGGGGCAATGAGCAGTTCTTC	CASTGGNEQFF
few	TRBV6-2/TRBV6-3	TRBD1	TRBJ2-7	TGTGCCAGCACGGGGACAGGGGGACAATACGAGCAGTACTTC	CASTGTGGQYEQYF
few	TRBV10-3	-	TRBJ1-2	TGTGCCATCAGTGAGTCTGGGGGCAGTGGCTACACCTTC	CAISESGGSGYTF
-	TRBV5-1	TRBD1	TRBJ1-1	TGCGCCAGCAGCCGGGGACAGGGGGTCACTGAAGCTTTCTTT	CASSRGQGVTEAFF
-	TRBV28	-	TRBJ2-5	TGTGCCAGCAGTTTGGGGGACCTAGGGGTCCAAGAGACCCAGTACTTC	CASSLGDLGVQETQYF
many	TRBV7-2	TRBD1	TRBJ2-1	TGTGCCAGCAGCCCCCGGACAGGGGGCTCCAATGAGCAGTTCTTC	CASSPRTGGSNEQFF
many	TRBV7-4	TRBD1	TRBJ2-7	TGTGCCAGCAGCACGAAAACCGGGACAGCTGACGAGCAGTACTTC	CASSTKTGTADEQYF
many	TRBV7-2	-	TRBJ2-5	TGTGCCAGCAGCTTAGTTCAGGGCGGGGAGACCCAGTACTTC	CASSLVQGGETQYF
-	TRBV5-4	TRBD2	TRBJ2-5	TGTGCCAGCGGGGGACTAGCGGGGGACCAGCAAGAGACCCAGTACTTC	CASGGLAGDQQETQYF
many	TRBV15	-	TRBJ1-1	TGTGCCACCAGCCTCTGGAACACTGAAGCTTTCTTT	CATSLWNTEAFF
many	TRBV28	TRBD2	TRBJ2-7	TGTGCCAGCAGTTTCCCGGTCCCGGGACTAGCGGGGGGGCACGAGCAGTACTTC	CASSFPVPGLAGGHEQYF
many	TRBV7-2	TRBD1	TRBJ1-2	TGTGCCAGCAGCTTAGTCCGGGACAGCGACTTAGGGGATGGCTACACCTTC	CASSLVRDSDLGDGYTF
many	TRBV20-1	TRBD2	TRBJ2-7	TGCAGTGCTAGCCCTAGCGGGTTGAGCTACGAGCAGTACTTC	CSASPSGLSYEQYF
few	TRBV6-1	TRBD2	TRBJ2-4	TGTGCCAGCAGTGAAGCGCTTCAGCGGGGGAAAAACATTCAGTACTTC	CASSEALQRGKNIQYF